This TCR beta chain was captured by sequencing in a study of blood T cell dynamics during melanoma immunotherapy. Study-wide results and limits: Immune-effector CD8+ cells best matched cell-free DNA CDR3 sequences and were most clonal. The study could not tell melanoma-specific clones from general immune activation.

The method was immunoSEQ multiplex PCR; TCRdb's version includes in-frame clones alone and lacks a portion of them. Of about 13,000 clones detected, 92% appear once; the ten largest clones hold approximately 0.18%. Time point meaning: pre-treatment baseline. In germline, CDR1 is MGHRA, CDR2 YSYEKL. Germline trimming cut 4 bases from V and 4 bases from J; bases unmatched to any gene: 8. This CDR3 is built from 15 residues. Points on this clone: Its antigen is not identified.

This clonotype was obtained from a human donor with melanoma. The chain joins TRBV4-1 to TRBJ2-7, with 9 bases aligning to TRBD2. This specimen was effector memory CD8+ T cells from blood, taken from a patient treated with checkpoint blockade. CDR3 nucleotides: TGCGCCAGCAGCCCGACTAGCGGAGGACCTTACGAGCAGTACTTC. It codes for CASSPTSGGPYEQYF.